The 18 T cell receptor beta chains below all came from one sample that was sequenced in a study of T cells in Graves' hyperthyroidism and ophthalmopathy. Amplified regions were TCR beta CDR3 sequences from RNA transcripts. In the first-round RT-PCR of the TCR CDR3, the HTBI primer set was used. TCRdb reanalysed the multiplex PCR reads using MiXCR and keeps one entry per CDR3 protein. Among hundreds of thousands of distinct CDR3 sequences, less than 20% were seen once, and the ten largest hold over 7.5%. The sample comprised blood. The receptor set was obtained from a young woman with Graves' hyperthyroidism.

This clonotype was seen a handful of times. J is TRBJ2-5 and V is TRBV20-1; no clear D. The CDR3 contains 14 residues. Germline loops: CDR1 DFQATT, CDR2 SNEGSKA (reference sequence). Trimming took 1 base from V and 5 from J, leaving 14 bases between them. The CDR3 spells CSARALERVETQYF. CDR3 DNA: TGCAGTGCTAGAGCCTTGGAAAGGGTGGAGACCCAGTACTTC.

This clonotype was counted ten times or more. The chain joins TRBV6-1 to TRBJ2-5; D could derive from TRBD1 or TRBD2 (5 bases each). The CDR3 loop spans 14 amino acids. Germline V CDR1 and CDR2: MNHNS, SASEGT. With 6 bases removed from V and 5 bases from J, the gap between germline ends came to 16 bases. This CDR3 is CASSWDDGEETQYF. In DNA form, the CDR3 reads TGTGCCAGCAGCTGGGACGATGGAGAGGAGACCCAGTACTTC.

The chain uses TRBV2 and TRBJ1-1; TRBD1 matches 10 bases. After removal of 6 bases from V and 5 bases from J, the junction contained 6 bases not matched to a gene. The CDR3 length is 14 residues. Germline V lookup: CDR1 SNHLY, CDR2 FYNNEI. The CDR3 DNA is TGTGCCAGCAGGTCCGACAGGGGGCGAACTGAAGCTTTCTTT. Amino acids: CASRSDRGRTEAFF.

This clonotype was detected ten times or more. The chain employs TRBV28 and TRBJ1-2; the match to TRBD1 covers 7 bases. This CDR3 has 13 amino acids. After removal of 2 bases from V and 8 bases from J, the junction contained 5 bases not matched to a gene. The germline V gene encodes CDR1 MDHEN and CDR2 SYDVKM. This CDR3 is CASSLDRALGYTF. CDR3 in DNA: TGTGCCAGCAGTTTAGACAGGGCCTTGGGCTACACCTTC.

This clonotype has at least ten counts. The chain joins TRBV11-1 to TRBJ1-5; 7 nucleotides agree with TRBD1. The CDR3 extends over 15 amino acids. Trimming cost V 5 bases and J 7 bases; bases outside gene matches: 11. The germline V gene encodes CDR1 SGHAT and CDR2 FQDESV (reference sequence). The CDR3 region is CASSLFRQGKQPQHF. CDR3 in DNA: TGTGCCAGCAGCCTATTTCGACAGGGTAAGCAGCCCCAGCATTTT. Complete variable domain (other parts from reference TRBV11-1 and TRBJ1-5): EAEVAQSPRYKITEKSQAVAFWCDPISGHATLYWYRQILGQGPELLVQFQDESVVDDSQLPKDRFSAERLKGVDSTLKIQPAELGDSAMYLCASSLFRQGKQPQHFGDGTRLSIL.

This chain uses TRBV11-2 with TRBJ2-3; no definite D call. The CDR3 extends over 14 amino acids. Germline CDR1 SGHAT, CDR2 FQNNGV. The V end was cut by 3 bases, the J end by 0 bases, with 7 bases between. The CDR3 loop is CASSFRRSTDTQYF. CDR3 sequence (DNA): TGTGCCAGCAGCTTTAGACGGAGCACAGATACGCAGTATTTT.

This clonotype was picked up many times. The rearrangement links TRBV28 to TRBJ2-2, with a tentative D call TRBD2 (6 bases). V lost 7 bases and J 7 bases, leaving 13 bases between the germline ends. The CDR3 runs 13 residues. CDR1 and CDR2 (germline): MDHEN, SYDVKM. The CDR3 sequence is CASTSGVIGELFF. The CDR3, as DNA: TGTGCCAGCACGTCGGGGGTGATCGGGGAGCTGTTTTTT.

The table lists this clonotype with many counts. The CDR3 region is CATTSGSGNTGELFF. The CDR3 coding sequence is TGTGCCACGACTAGCGGGAGTGGGAACACCGGGGAGCTGTTTTTT. The genes are TRBV10-3 and TRBJ2-2, with TRBD2 identical over 12 bases. The length of the CDR3 is 15 residues. Germline V gene data show CDR1 as ENHRY and CDR2 as SYGVKD. V was pared by 10 bases and J by 1 base, with 4 bases of the junction left unmatched.

This clonotype was detected only a few times. The V call is TRBV7-3, the J call TRBJ1-4, with 8 bases lining up with TRBD1. CDR1 and CDR2 from the germline V gene are SGHTA and FQGTGA. Trimming took 2 bases from V and 8 from J; bases not matched to a gene: 10. This CDR3 region has 16 residues. DNA for the CDR3: TGTGCCAGCAGCTTATGGGGCGAGACAGGGGACGAAAAACTGTTTTTT. The encoded protein is CASSLWGETGDEKLFF.

This clonotype has at least ten counts. V and J are TRBV14 and TRBJ2-1, with TRBD2 matching 7 bases. Per germline, CDR1 SGHDN and CDR2 FVKESK. The CDR3 covers 13 residues. With V trimmed by 4 bases and J by 10 bases, 7 bases remained unmatched. Written as DNA, the CDR3 is TGTGCCAGCAGCCGGGCGGGAGTAGGAGAGCAGTTCTTC. Translation: CASSRAGVGEQFF. Using reference TRBV14 and TRBJ2-1 for the parts outside the CDR3, the full variable domain is EAGVTQFPSHSVIEKGQTVTLRCDPISGHDNLYWYRRVMGKEIKFLLHFVKESKQDESGMPNNRFLAERTGGTYSTLKVQPAELEDSGVYFCASSRAGVGEQFFGPGTRLTVL.

This clonotype was recorded many times. This rearrangement joins TRBV2 to TRBJ2-3; maybe TRBD2 (5 bases). The CDR3 covers 14 residues. CDR1 is SNHLY, CDR2 FYNNEI, per germline. The V gene lost 7 bases and the J gene lost 6 bases, with 17 bases spanning the gap. The CDR3 DNA follows: TGTGCCAGCAAGGTGCCTAGCCCGAGGGATACGCAGTATTTT. Its protein product is CASKVPSPRDTQYF.

The gene calls are TRBV29-1 and TRBJ2-3, with TRBD1 matching over 9 bases. Germline CDR1 is SQVTM and CDR2 is ANQGSEA. With V trimmed by 5 bases and J by 2 bases, 5 bases remained unmatched. The CDR3 loop spans 14 amino acids. CDR3 sequence reads: CSVTGGPFTDTQYF. The CDR3 region has the DNA TGCAGCGTTACAGGGGGCCCTTTCACAGATACGCAGTATTTT.

The table lists this clonotype with many counts. This chain uses TRBV12-3 or TRBV12-4 with TRBJ2-7; tentatively, D is TRBD2 (5 bases). V was pared by 4 bases and J by 2 bases, with 15 bases between. The length of the CDR3 is 15 residues. CDR3 region: CASSSKGSAAYEQYF. The CDR3, as DNA: TGTGCCAGCAGTTCCAAGGGTAGCGCAGCCTACGAGCAGTACTTC.

A note on this clonotype: A much larger clone lies one base from this, so it may be a read error. The conserved phenylalanine or tryptophan is not found at the CDR3 terminus, so this likely reflects a read error. The chain joins TRBV11-1 to TRBJ2-5; D call uncertain. CDR3 length: 12 residues. The ends were cut back, 2 bases at V and 9 bases at J, with 10 bases in the middle. CDR1 is SGHAT, CDR2 FQDESV, per germline (reference sequence). The CDR3 nucleotides are TGTGCCAGCAGCTTATTCGTGGTTGCCCAGTACCTC. Protein product: CASSLFVVAQYL.

This clonotype was observed at least ten times. The rearrangement joins TRBV12-5 to TRBJ2-5; 8 bases map to TRBD2. From germline, CDR1 is LGHNT and CDR2 FRNRAP. Germline trimming cut 9 bases from V and 5 bases from J; bases unmatched to any gene: 17. This CDR3 comprises 16 residues. The CDR3 nucleotides are TGTGCTAGCCTCCCTCTTAGCGGGACCCGACTGGAGACCCAGTACTTC. It is translated as CASLPLSGTRLETQYF.

V and J are TRBV28 and TRBJ2-2, with TRBD1 as a possible D gene (6 bases). The germline V and J ends were trimmed by 3 bases and 0 bases, with 11 bases remaining between them. Germline V lookup: CDR1 MDHEN, CDR2 SYDVKM. This CDR3 spans 16 amino acids. CDR3 sequence reads: CASSFLGGPNTGELFF. CDR3 nucleotide sequence: TGTGCCAGCAGTTTTCTTGGGGGCCCGAACACCGGGGAGCTGTTTTTT.

This clonotype was observed at least ten times. J is TRBJ1-2 and V is TRBV5-1, with 12 bases matching TRBD1. Looked up from germline, CDR1 is SGHRS and CDR2 is YFSETQ. The CDR3 covers 15 residues. With V trimmed by 4 bases and J by 4 bases, 5 bases remained unmatched. The CDR3 DNA follows: TGCGCCAGCAGCAAGGGACAGGGGGCGAGCTATGGCTACACCTTC. Translation gives CASSKGQGASYGYTF.

This clonotype was seen ten or more times. This rearrangement joins TRBV20-1 to TRBJ2-7; 12 bases match TRBD2. After removal of 6 bases from V and 2 bases from J, the junction contained 5 bases not matched to a gene. This CDR3 is built from 14 residues. Germline V gives CDR1 DFQATT, CDR2 SNEGSKA (reference sequence). CDR3 DNA sequence: TGCAGTGCACGGACTAGCGGGAAGACCTACGAGCAGTACTTC. This codes for CSARTSGKTYEQYF.